A selection of T cell receptor beta chains follows, all from one sample in a study of neurological immune-mediated disorders. TCRdb recomputed calls from the 5' RACE reads with MiXCR, one row per CDR3 protein. The table lists approximately 65,000 distinct CDR3 sequences, roughly 5.6% of them singletons, with around 5.1% in the top ten. The sample consisted of PBMCs. These receptors originate from a human donor with multiple sclerosis. The donor label of this sample is uncertain. Both conserved end residues are part of each CDR3. Fields, in order: D gene, V gene, clone size, J gene, CDR3 protein, CDR3 DNA. D genes are given only for firm matches. Size tells how often a clone was seen (once, few, many) or the class of an expanded clone, and some rows leave it out.

d_call: -
v_call: TRBV29-1
clone_size: many
j_call: TRBJ1-3
cdr3_aa: CSVLPPRVGNTIYF
cdr3_nt: TGCAGCGTCCTCCCCCCCCGGGTTGGAAACACCATATATTTT

d_call: -
v_call: TRBV7-6
clone_size: many
j_call: TRBJ1-5
cdr3_aa: CASGWGNGQPQHF
cdr3_nt: TGTGCCAGCGGATGGGGGAATGGGCAGCCCCAGCATTTT

d_call: -
v_call: TRBV18
clone_size: -
j_call: TRBJ1-2
cdr3_aa: CASSPRGFDGYTF
cdr3_nt: TGTGCCAGCTCACCACGGGGGTTTGATGGCTACACCTTC

d_call: TRBD1
v_call: TRBV29-1
clone_size: many
j_call: TRBJ2-7
cdr3_aa: CSVVPATGGEFYEQYF
cdr3_nt: TGCAGCGTGGTCCCGGCGACAGGGGGGGAGTTTTACGAGCAGTACTTC

d_call: TRBD2
v_call: TRBV27
clone_size: many
j_call: TRBJ2-3
cdr3_aa: CASSLVAGVTDTQYF
cdr3_nt: TGTGCCAGCAGTTTAGTAGCGGGGGTCACAGATACGCAGTATTTT

d_call: -
v_call: TRBV12-3/TRBV12-4
clone_size: many
j_call: TRBJ2-7
cdr3_aa: CASSFLPFYEQYF
cdr3_nt: TGTGCCAGCAGTTTCCTTCCGTTTTACGAGCAGTACTTC

d_call: -
v_call: TRBV18
clone_size: many
j_call: TRBJ1-1
cdr3_aa: CASSQGVWGNTEAFF
cdr3_nt: TGTGCCAGCTCACAAGGGGTGTGGGGGAACACTGAAGCTTTCTTT

d_call: TRBD2
v_call: TRBV20-1
clone_size: -
j_call: TRBJ2-7
cdr3_aa: CSARPGTSVSYEQYF
cdr3_nt: TGCAGTGCTAGACCCGGGACTAGCGTTTCCTACGAGCAGTACTTC

d_call: -
v_call: TRBV11-2
clone_size: many
j_call: TRBJ2-3
cdr3_aa: CASSSMGGWASYGRDTQYF
cdr3_nt: TGTGCCAGCAGCTCTATGGGGGGATGGGCCTCTTATGGTAGGGATACGCAGTATTTT

d_call: -
v_call: TRBV7-8
clone_size: many
j_call: TRBJ2-1
cdr3_aa: CASSSLPGPYNEQFF
cdr3_nt: TGTGCCAGCAGCTCCCTACCGGGGCCGTACAATGAGCAGTTCTTC

d_call: TRBD2
v_call: TRBV5-1
clone_size: many
j_call: TRBJ2-1
cdr3_aa: CASSLGRSSGVTYNEQFF
cdr3_nt: TGCGCCAGCAGCTTGGGGCGGTCCAGCGGGGTGACCTACAATGAGCAGTTCTTC

d_call: -
v_call: TRBV3-1
clone_size: many
j_call: TRBJ1-2
cdr3_aa: CASSQAARESYGYTF
cdr3_nt: TGTGCCAGCAGCCAAGCTGCCAGGGAGAGCTATGGCTACACCTTC

d_call: -
v_call: TRBV6-5
clone_size: many
j_call: TRBJ1-4
cdr3_aa: CASGIGDRGEKLFF
cdr3_nt: TGTGCCAGCGGGATAGGGGACCGGGGTGAAAAACTGTTTTTT

d_call: -
v_call: TRBV5-1
clone_size: many
j_call: TRBJ1-2
cdr3_aa: CASSLAGMANYGYTF
cdr3_nt: TGCGCCAGCAGCTTGGCAGGGATGGCTAACTATGGCTACACCTTC

d_call: -
v_call: TRBV29-1
clone_size: many
j_call: TRBJ2-7
cdr3_aa: CSVRQGGTYEQYF
cdr3_nt: TGCAGCGTTAGGCAGGGCGGGACCTACGAGCAGTACTTC

d_call: TRBD2
v_call: TRBV20-1
clone_size: many
j_call: TRBJ2-3
cdr3_aa: CSAPISGVTDTQYF
cdr3_nt: TGCAGTGCTCCGATAAGCGGGGTCACAGATACGCAGTATTTT

d_call: TRBD2
v_call: TRBV3-1
clone_size: -
j_call: TRBJ2-3
cdr3_aa: CASQGLAGSTDTQYF
cdr3_nt: TGTGCCAGCCAAGGACTAGCGGGAAGTACAGATACGCAGTATTTT

d_call: -
v_call: TRBV5-5
clone_size: many
j_call: TRBJ2-7
cdr3_aa: CASSLMIRELDEQYF
cdr3_nt: TGTGCCAGCAGCTTGATGATAAGGGAATTGGACGAGCAGTACTTC

d_call: -
v_call: TRBV6-1
clone_size: many
j_call: TRBJ1-6
cdr3_aa: CASREIREEPLHF
cdr3_nt: TGTGCCAGCAGGGAGATCAGGGAGGAGCCCCTCCACTTT

d_call: -
v_call: TRBV5-4
clone_size: many
j_call: TRBJ2-3
cdr3_aa: CATQRLPAYTDTQYF
cdr3_nt: TGTGCCACCCAGCGGCTTCCCGCCTACACAGATACGCAGTATTTT

d_call: -
v_call: TRBV20-1
clone_size: many
j_call: TRBJ2-5
cdr3_aa: CSADDLQAVYQETQYF
cdr3_nt: TGCAGTGCTGATGACCTTCAAGCGGTGTACCAAGAGACCCAGTACTTC

d_call: TRBD1
v_call: TRBV4-1
clone_size: many
j_call: TRBJ1-5
cdr3_aa: CASSQEPGQKQPQHF
cdr3_nt: TGCGCCAGCAGCCAAGAGCCGGGACAGAAACAGCCCCAGCATTTT

d_call: TRBD1
v_call: TRBV11-2
clone_size: many
j_call: TRBJ1-5
cdr3_aa: CASSLGAGGDQPQHF
cdr3_nt: TGTGCCAGCAGCTTAGGGGCAGGGGGCGATCAGCCCCAGCATTTT

d_call: -
v_call: TRBV20-1
clone_size: many
j_call: TRBJ1-5
cdr3_aa: CSARRVGGAYSNQPQHF
cdr3_nt: TGCAGTGCTCGAAGGGTCGGGGGGGCTTATAGCAATCAGCCCCAGCATTTT

d_call: -
v_call: TRBV20-1
clone_size: many
j_call: TRBJ2-1
cdr3_aa: CSARVEGNEQFF
cdr3_nt: TGCAGTGCTAGGGTGGAAGGCAATGAGCAGTTCTTC

d_call: TRBD1
v_call: TRBV10-3
clone_size: many
j_call: TRBJ2-1
cdr3_aa: CAISLTGLGDNEQFF
cdr3_nt: TGTGCCATCAGCCTGACAGGGCTGGGAGACAATGAGCAGTTCTTC

d_call: -
v_call: TRBV2
clone_size: many
j_call: TRBJ2-7
cdr3_aa: CASSGYYEQYF
cdr3_nt: TGTGCCAGCAGCGGGTACTACGAGCAGTACTTC

d_call: -
v_call: TRBV12-3/TRBV12-4
clone_size: many
j_call: TRBJ1-2
cdr3_aa: CASSLVDANYGYTF
cdr3_nt: TGTGCCAGCAGTTTAGTAGATGCTAACTATGGCTACACCTTC

d_call: -
v_call: TRBV4-1
clone_size: many
j_call: TRBJ1-2
cdr3_aa: CASSQEGYGYTF
cdr3_nt: TGCGCCAGCAGCCAAGAGGGGTACGGCTACACCTTC

d_call: -
v_call: TRBV7-9
clone_size: many
j_call: TRBJ2-5
cdr3_aa: CASSFIGMETQYF
cdr3_nt: TGTGCCAGCAGCTTCATAGGGATGGAGACCCAGTACTTC

d_call: -
v_call: TRBV5-1
clone_size: many
j_call: TRBJ2-2
cdr3_aa: CASSPTVSNTGELFF
cdr3_nt: TGCGCCAGCAGCCCGACTGTCTCAAACACCGGGGAGCTGTTTTTT

d_call: -
v_call: TRBV18
clone_size: many
j_call: TRBJ2-7
cdr3_aa: CASSPDLSAEQYF
cdr3_nt: TGTGCCAGCTCACCAGATCTGAGCGCCGAGCAGTACTTC

d_call: -
v_call: TRBV11-3
clone_size: many
j_call: TRBJ2-1
cdr3_aa: CASSLNVRDEQFF
cdr3_nt: TGTGCCAGCAGCTTAAATGTGAGGGATGAGCAGTTCTTC

d_call: -
v_call: TRBV6-5
clone_size: many
j_call: TRBJ1-5
cdr3_aa: CASSYSSQGDQPQHF
cdr3_nt: TGTGCCAGCAGTTACTCTAGTCAGGGAGATCAGCCCCAGCATTTT

d_call: -
v_call: TRBV20-1
clone_size: many
j_call: TRBJ1-2
cdr3_aa: CSARSVLTDGYTF
cdr3_nt: TGCAGTGCTAGATCGGTCCTTACAGATGGCTACACCTTC

d_call: TRBD1
v_call: TRBV4-1
clone_size: many
j_call: TRBJ2-2
cdr3_aa: CASSQVPSQGANTGELFF
cdr3_nt: TGCGCCAGCAGCCAAGTTCCCTCCCAGGGGGCGAATACCGGGGAGCTGTTTTTT

d_call: TRBD1
v_call: TRBV10-3
clone_size: many
j_call: TRBJ2-1
cdr3_aa: CAISGRTGKRNEQFF
cdr3_nt: TGTGCCATCAGTGGACGGACAGGGAAAAGGAATGAGCAGTTCTTC